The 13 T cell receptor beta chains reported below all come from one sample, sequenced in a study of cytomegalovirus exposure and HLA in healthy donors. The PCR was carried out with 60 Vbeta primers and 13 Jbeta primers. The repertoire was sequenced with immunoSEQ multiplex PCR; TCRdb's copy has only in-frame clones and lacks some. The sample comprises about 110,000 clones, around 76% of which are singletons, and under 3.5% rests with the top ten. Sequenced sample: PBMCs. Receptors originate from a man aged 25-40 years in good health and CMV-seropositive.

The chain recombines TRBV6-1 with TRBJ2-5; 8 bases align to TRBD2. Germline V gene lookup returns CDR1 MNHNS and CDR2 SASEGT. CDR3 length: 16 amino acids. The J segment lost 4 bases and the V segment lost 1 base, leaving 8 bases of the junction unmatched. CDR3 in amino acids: CASSEVGRGAVETQYF. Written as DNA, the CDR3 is TGTGCCAGCAGTGAAGTGGGGCGGGGGGCCGTAGAGACCCAGTACTTC.

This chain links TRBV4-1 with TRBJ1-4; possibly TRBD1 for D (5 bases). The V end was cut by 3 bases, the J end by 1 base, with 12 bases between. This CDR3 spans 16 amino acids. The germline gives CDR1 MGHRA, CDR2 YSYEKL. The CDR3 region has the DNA TGCGCCAGCAGCCAGGGGGGAGGAAGAACTAATGAAAAACTGTTTTTT. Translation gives CASSQGGGRTNEKLFF.

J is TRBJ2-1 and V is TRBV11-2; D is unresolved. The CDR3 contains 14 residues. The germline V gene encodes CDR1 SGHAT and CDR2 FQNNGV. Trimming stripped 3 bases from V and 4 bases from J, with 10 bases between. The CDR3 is CASSLAGKYNEQFF. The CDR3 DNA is TGTGCCAGCAGCTTGGCAGGTAAATACAATGAGCAGTTCTTC.

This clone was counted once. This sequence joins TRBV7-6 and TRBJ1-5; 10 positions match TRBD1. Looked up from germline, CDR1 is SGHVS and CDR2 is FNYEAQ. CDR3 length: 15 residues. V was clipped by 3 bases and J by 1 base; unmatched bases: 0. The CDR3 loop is CASSLGQGSNQPQHF. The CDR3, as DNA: TGTGCCAGCAGCTTGGGACAGGGGAGCAATCAGCCCCAGCATTTT.

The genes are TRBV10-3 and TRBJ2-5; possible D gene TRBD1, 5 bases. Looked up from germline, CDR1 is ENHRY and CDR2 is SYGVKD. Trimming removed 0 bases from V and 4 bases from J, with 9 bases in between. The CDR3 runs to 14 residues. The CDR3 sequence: CAISESTVRETQYF. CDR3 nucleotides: TGTGCCATCAGTGAGTCGACAGTTAGAGAGACCCAGTACTTC.

This CDR3 is CASSQAWNPGGEGNEQFF. The DNA of the CDR3 is TGTGCCAGCAGCCAAGCCTGGAATCCGGGGGGCGAGGGCAATGAGCAGTTCTTC. The V gene is TRBV14, the J gene TRBJ2-1, with D possibly matching TRBD2 (7 bases). V shed 1 base and J shed 6 bases, with 22 bases lying between them. Germline CDR1 and CDR2: SGHDN and FVKESK. The CDR3 runs 18 residues. The full variable domain, with the rest looked up from reference TRBV14 and TRBJ2-1, is EAGVTQFPSHSVIEKGQTVTLRCDPISGHDNLYWYRRVMGKEIKFLLHFVKESKQDESGMPNNRFLAERTGGTYSTLKVQPAELEDSGVYFCASSQAWNPGGEGNEQFFGPGTRLTVL.

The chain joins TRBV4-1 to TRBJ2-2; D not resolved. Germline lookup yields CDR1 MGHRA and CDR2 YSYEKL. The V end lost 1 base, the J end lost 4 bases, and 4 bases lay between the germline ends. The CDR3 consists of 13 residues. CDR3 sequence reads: CASSQVVTGELFF. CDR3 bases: TGCGCCAGCAGCCAAGTCGTCACCGGGGAGCTGTTTTTT.

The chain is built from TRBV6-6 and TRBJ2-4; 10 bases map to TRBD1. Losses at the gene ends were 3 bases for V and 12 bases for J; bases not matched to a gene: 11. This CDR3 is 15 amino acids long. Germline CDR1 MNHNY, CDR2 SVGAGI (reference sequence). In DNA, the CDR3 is TGTGCCAGCAGTTATCGGGACAGGGGATTTGACAGTCAGTACTTC. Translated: CASSYRDRGFDSQYF.

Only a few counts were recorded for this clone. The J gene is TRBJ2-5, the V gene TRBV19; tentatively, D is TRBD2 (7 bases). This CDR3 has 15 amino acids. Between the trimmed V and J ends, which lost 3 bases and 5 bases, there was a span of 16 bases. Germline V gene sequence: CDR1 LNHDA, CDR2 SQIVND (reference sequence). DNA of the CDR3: TGTGCCAGTAGTATTGCGAGGGGGGGCTTCGAGACCCAGTACTTC. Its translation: CASSIARGGFETQYF. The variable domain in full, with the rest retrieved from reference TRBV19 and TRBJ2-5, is DGGITQSPKYLFRKEGQNVTLSCEQNLNHDAMYWYRQDPGQGLRLIYYSQIVNDFQKGDIAEGYSVSREKKESFPLTVTSAQKNPTAFYLCASSIARGGFETQYFGPGTRLLVL.

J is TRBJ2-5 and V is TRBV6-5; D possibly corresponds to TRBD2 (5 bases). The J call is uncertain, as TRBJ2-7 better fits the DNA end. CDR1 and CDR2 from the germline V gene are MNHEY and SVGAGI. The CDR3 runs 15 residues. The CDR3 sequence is CASSYSGGLSYEQYF. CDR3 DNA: TGTGCCAGCAGTTACTCAGGAGGTCTCTCCTACGAGCAGTACTTC.

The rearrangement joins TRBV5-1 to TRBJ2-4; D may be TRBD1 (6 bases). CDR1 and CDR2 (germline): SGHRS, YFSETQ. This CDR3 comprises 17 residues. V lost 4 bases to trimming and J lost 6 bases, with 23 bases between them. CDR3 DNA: TGCGCCAGCAGCCCTTCGAACAGGGCTCTTCGGAGAAACATTCAGTACTTC. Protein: CASSPSNRALRRNIQYF.

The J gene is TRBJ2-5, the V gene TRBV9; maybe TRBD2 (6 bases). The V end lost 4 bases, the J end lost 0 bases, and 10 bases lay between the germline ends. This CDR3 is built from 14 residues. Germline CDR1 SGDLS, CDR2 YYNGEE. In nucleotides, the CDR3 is TGTGCCAGCAGCCACCGGGACTACCAAGAGACCCAGTACTTC. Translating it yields CASSHRDYQETQYF. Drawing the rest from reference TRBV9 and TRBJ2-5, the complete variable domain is DSGVTQTPKHLITATGQRVTLRCSPRSGDLSVYWYQQSLDQGLQFLIQYYNGEERAKGNILERFSAQQFPDLHSELNLSSLELGDSALYFCASSHRDYQETQYFGPGTRLLVL.

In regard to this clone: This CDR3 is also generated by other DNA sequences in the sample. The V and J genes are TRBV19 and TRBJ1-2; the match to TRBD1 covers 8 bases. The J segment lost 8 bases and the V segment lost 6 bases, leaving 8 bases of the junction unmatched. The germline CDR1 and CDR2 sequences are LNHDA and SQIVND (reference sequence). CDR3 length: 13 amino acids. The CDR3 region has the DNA TGTGCCAGTAGAACACCAGGGGGCCTGGGCTACACCTTC. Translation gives CASRTPGGLGYTF.